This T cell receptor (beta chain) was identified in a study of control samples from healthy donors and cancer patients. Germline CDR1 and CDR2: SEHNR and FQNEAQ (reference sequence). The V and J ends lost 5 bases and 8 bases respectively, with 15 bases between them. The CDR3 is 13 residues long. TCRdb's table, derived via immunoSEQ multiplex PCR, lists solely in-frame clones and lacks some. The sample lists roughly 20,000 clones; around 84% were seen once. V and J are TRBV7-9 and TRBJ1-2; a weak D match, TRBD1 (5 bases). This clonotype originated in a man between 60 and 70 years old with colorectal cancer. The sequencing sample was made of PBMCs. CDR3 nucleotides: TGTGCCAGCAGCCCCCGGGGCAGGGAGGGCTACACCTTC. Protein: CASSPRGREGYTF.